The source of this T cell receptor beta chain is a study of PD-L1 blockade in urothelial cancer. Study background: Patients' atezolizumab regimen, 1,200 mg intravenously every 3 weeks, began in the mid-2010s. Researchers looked at the blood 3 weeks (second dose) and 6 weeks after treatment began.

The CDR3 is 12 residues long. Trimming left V 4 bases short and J 9 bases short, with 14 bases between. The germline V gene encodes CDR1 SGHDT and CDR2 YYEEEE. Patients yielded 1 to 8 samples each, pretreatment and on-treatment. Every PCR was spiked with synthetic TCR analog templates. TCRdb keeps only in-frame clones here, not all; method: immunoSEQ multiplex PCR. The sample has fewer than 130,000 clones; around 85% are singletons. This TCR derives from a man between 50 and 59 years old with urothelial cancer. The chain joins TRBV5-6 to TRBJ2-7, with unresolved D. The sequencing here drew on PBMCs, taken around atezolizumab (anti-PD-L1) treatment. In nucleotides, the CDR3 is TGTGCCAGCAGCCTCCCGCGAGGAGTGCAGTACTTC. It encodes CASSLPRGVQYF.